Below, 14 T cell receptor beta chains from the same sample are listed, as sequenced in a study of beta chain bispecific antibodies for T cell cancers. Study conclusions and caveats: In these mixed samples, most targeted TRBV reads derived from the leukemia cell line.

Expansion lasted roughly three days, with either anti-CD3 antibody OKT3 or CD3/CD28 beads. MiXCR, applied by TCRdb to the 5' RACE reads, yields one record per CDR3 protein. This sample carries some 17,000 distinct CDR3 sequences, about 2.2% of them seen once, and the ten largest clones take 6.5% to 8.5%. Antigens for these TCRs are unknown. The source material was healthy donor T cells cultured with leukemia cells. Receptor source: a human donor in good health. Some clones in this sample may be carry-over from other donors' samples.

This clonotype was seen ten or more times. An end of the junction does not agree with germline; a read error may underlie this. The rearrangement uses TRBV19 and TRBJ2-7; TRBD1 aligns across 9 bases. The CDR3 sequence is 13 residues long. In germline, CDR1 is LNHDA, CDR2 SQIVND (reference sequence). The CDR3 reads CAISMGQGYEQYF. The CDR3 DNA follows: TGTGCCATTAGTATGGGACAGGGCTACGAGCAGTACTTC.

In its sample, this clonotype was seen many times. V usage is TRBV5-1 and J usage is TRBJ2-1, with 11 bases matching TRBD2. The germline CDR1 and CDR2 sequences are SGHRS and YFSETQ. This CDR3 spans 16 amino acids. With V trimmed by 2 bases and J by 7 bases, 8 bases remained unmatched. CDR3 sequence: CASSFPSGGTSNEQFF. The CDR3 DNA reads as TGCGCCAGCAGCTTTCCTAGCGGGGGGACTAGTAATGAGCAGTTCTTC.

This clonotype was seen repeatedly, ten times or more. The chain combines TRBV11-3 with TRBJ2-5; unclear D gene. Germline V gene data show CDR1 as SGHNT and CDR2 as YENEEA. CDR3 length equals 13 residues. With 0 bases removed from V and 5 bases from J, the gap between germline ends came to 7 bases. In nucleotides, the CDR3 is TGTGCCAGCAGCTTAGAGGTTTGGGAGACCCAGTACTTC. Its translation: CASSLEVWETQYF.

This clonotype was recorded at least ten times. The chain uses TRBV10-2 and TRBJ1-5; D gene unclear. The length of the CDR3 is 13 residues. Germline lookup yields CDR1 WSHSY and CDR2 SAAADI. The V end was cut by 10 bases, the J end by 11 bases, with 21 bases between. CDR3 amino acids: CATTKDMGRAQHF. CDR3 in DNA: TGCGCCACCACCAAAGATATGGGTCGAGCCCAGCATTTT.

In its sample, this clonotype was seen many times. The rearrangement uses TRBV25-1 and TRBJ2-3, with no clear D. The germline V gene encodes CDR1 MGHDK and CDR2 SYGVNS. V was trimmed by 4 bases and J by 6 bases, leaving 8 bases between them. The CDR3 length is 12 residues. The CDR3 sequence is CASSVFGDTQYF. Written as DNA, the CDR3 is TGTGCCAGCAGTGTGTTCGGGGATACGCAGTATTTT.

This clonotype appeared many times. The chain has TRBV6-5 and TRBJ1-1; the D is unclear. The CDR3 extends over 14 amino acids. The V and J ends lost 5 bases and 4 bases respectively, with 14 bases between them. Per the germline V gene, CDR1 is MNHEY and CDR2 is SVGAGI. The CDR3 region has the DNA TGTGCCAGCAGTGCCCCTGGATGGCTCACTGAAGCTTTCTTT. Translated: CASSAPGWLTEAFF.

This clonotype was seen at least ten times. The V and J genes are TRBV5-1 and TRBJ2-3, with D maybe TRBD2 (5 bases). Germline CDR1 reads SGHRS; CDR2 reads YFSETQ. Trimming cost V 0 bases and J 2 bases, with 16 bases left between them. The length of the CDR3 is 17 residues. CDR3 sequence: CASSLGIVQRLTDTQYF. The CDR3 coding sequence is TGCGCCAGCAGCTTGGGGATAGTGCAGCGGCTCACAGATACGCAGTATTTT.

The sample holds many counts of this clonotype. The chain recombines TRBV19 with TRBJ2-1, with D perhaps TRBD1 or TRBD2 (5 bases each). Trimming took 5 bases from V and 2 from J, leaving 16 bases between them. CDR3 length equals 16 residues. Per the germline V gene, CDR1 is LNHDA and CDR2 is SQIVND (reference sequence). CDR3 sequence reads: CASSFSTGPTYNEQFF. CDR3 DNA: TGTGCCAGTAGTTTCTCCACGGGACCGACCTACAATGAGCAGTTCTTC.

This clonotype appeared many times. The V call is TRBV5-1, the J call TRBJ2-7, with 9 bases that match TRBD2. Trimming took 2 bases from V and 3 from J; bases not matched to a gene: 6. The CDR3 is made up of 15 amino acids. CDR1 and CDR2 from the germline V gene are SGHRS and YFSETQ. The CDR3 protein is CASSFGLAGLYEQYF. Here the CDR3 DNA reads TGCGCCAGCAGCTTCGGGCTAGCGGGGCTCTACGAGCAGTACTTC.

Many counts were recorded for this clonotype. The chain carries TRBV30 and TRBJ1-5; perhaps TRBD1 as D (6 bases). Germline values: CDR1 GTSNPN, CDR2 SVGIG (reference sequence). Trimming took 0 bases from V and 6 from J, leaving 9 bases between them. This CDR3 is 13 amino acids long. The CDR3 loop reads CAWSVEGGQPQHF. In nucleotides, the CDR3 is TGTGCCTGGAGTGTAGAAGGGGGTCAGCCCCAGCATTTT.

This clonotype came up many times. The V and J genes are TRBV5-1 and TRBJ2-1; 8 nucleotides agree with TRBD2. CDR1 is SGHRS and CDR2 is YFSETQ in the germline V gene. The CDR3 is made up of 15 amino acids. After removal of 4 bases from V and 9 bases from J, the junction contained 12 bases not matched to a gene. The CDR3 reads CASSTTSADFIEQFF. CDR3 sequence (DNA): TGCGCCAGCAGCACGACTAGCGCGGACTTTATTGAGCAGTTCTTC.

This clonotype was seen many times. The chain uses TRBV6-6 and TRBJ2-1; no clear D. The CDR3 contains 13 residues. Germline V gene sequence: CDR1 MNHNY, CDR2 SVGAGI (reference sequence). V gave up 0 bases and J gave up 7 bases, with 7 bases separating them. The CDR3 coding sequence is TGTGCCAGCAGTTACTCGAGTTGGAATGAGCAGTTCTTC. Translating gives CASSYSSWNEQFF.

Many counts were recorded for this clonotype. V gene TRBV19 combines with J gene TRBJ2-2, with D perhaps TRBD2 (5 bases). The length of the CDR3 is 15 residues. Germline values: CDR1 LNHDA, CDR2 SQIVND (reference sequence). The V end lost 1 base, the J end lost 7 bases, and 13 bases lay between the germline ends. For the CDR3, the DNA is TGTGCCAGTAGTATAGGAAGCGGAACGCACGGGGAGCTGTTTTTT. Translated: CASSIGSGTHGELFF. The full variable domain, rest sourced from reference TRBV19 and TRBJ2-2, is DGGITQSPKYLFRKEGQNVTLSCEQNLNHDAMYWYRQDPGQGLRLIYYSQIVNDFQKGDIAEGYSVSREKKESFPLTVTSAQKNPTAFYLCASSIGSGTHGELFFGEGSRLTVL.

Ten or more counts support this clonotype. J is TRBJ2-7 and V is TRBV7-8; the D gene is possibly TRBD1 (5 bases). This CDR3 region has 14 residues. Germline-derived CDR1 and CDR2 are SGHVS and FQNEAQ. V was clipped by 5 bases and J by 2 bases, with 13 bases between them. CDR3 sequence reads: CASSPVAGTYEQYF. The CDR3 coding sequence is TGTGCCAGCAGCCCAGTTGCAGGGACCTACGAGCAGTACTTC.